These 27 T cell receptor beta chains were sequenced from one sample in a study of cytomegalovirus exposure and HLA in healthy donors. PCR involved 60 Vbeta and 13 Jbeta primers. The data were produced by immunoSEQ multiplex PCR, yet TCRdb's version contains in-frame clones alone and is incomplete. The profile shows 55,000 to 70,000 clones, 80% of them singletons. The sequencing input was PBMCs. These receptor sequences come from a woman aged 40 to 50 in good health and CMV-seronegative.

CDR3 in DNA: TGTGCCAGCAGTTACGGAAGCGGGAGGGCCCGAAATGAGCAGTTCTTC. Translating gives CASSYGSGRARNEQFF. The chain couples TRBV6-6 to TRBJ2-1, with TRBD2 matching 10 bases. CDR1 and CDR2 (germline): MNHNY, SVGAGI (reference sequence). Unmatched junction bases numbered 8, after V lost 2 bases and J lost 7 bases. The CDR3 is made up of 16 amino acids.

The chain carries TRBV27 and TRBJ1-5; D remains unclear. The CDR3 contains 13 residues. The germline V gene encodes CDR1 MNHEY and CDR2 SMNVEV (reference sequence). The V and J ends lost 5 bases and 4 bases respectively, with 9 bases between them. CDR3 DNA: TGTGCCAGCAGTCTTGGTCGGAATCAGCCCCAGCATTTT. Amino acids: CASSLGRNQPQHF.

The CDR3 region is CASNLAGAPYNEQFF. Here the CDR3 DNA reads TGTGCCAGCAACCTAGCGGGAGCTCCCTACAATGAGCAGTTCTTC. The chain has TRBV7-2 and TRBJ2-1; 10 bases agree with TRBD2. V shed 7 bases and J 2 bases; nucleotides not matched to a gene: 5. Looked up from germline, CDR1 is SGHTA and CDR2 is FQGNSA. This CDR3 is 15 amino acids long. Variable domain in full (rest from reference TRBV7-2 and TRBJ2-1): GAGVSQSPSNKVTEKGKDVELRCDPISGHTALYWYRQSLGQGLEFLIYFQGNSAPDKSGLPSDRFSAERTGGSVSTLTIQRTQQEDSAVYLCASNLAGAPYNEQFFGPGTRLTVL.

The rearrangement joins TRBV5-4 to TRBJ1-2; D is unclear. The CDR3 loop spans 13 amino acids. The germline V gene has CDR1 SGHNT and CDR2 YYREEE (reference sequence). The ends were cut back, 0 bases at V and 3 bases at J, with 6 bases in the middle. The DNA of the CDR3 is TGTGCCAGCAGCTTGGCGGGTGACTATGGCTACACCTTC. Translated, it gives CASSLAGDYGYTF.

The rearrangement uses TRBV7-2 and TRBJ1-4; 7 bases are shared with TRBD1. The length of the CDR3 is 17 residues. The germline V gene has CDR1 SGHTA and CDR2 FQGNSA. V shed 1 base and J 2 bases; nucleotides not matched to a gene: 7. CDR3 residues: CASSLERGLSTNEKLFF. CDR3 bases: TGTGCCAGCAGCTTAGAAAGGGGGCTCTCTACTAATGAAAAACTGTTTTTT. Full variable domain (rest looked up from reference TRBV7-2 and TRBJ1-4): GAGVSQSPSNKVTEKGKDVELRCDPISGHTALYWYRQSLGQGLEFLIYFQGNSAPDKSGLPSDRFSAERTGGSVSTLTIQRTQQEDSAVYLCASSLERGLSTNEKLFFGSGTQLSVL.

The chain recombines TRBV5-1 with TRBJ2-7; TRBD1 aligns across 10 bases. The germline V gene encodes CDR1 SGHRS and CDR2 YFSETQ. The CDR3 extends over 16 amino acids. V was clipped by 1 base and J by 3 bases; unmatched bases: 7. CDR3 residues: CASSLLPGQGFYEQYF. Here the CDR3 DNA reads TGCGCCAGCAGCTTGCTACCGGGACAGGGGTTCTACGAGCAGTACTTC.

This clone was counted a few times. The CDR3: CASSLGLGQGNYGYTF. CDR3 coding DNA: TGTGCCAGCAGCTTGGGGTTGGGACAGGGGAACTATGGCTACACCTTC. V and J are TRBV5-8 and TRBJ1-2; 10 bases match TRBD1. CDR3 length equals 16 residues. V trimming: 0 bases; J trimming: 2 bases; junction bases outside the gene matches: 4. CDR1 and CDR2 from the germline V gene are SGHTS and YDEGEE.

CDR3 loop: CASSANRDTNNYGYTF. The CDR3 DNA reads TGTGCCAGCAGCGCCAACAGGGACACTAATAACTATGGCTACACCTTC. The J gene is TRBJ1-2, the V gene TRBV9, with a tentative D call TRBD1 (6 bases). V was trimmed by 3 bases and J by 1 base, leaving 16 bases between them. The CDR3 loop spans 16 amino acids. The V gene's germline CDR1 is SGDLS and CDR2 YYNGEE.

The chain joins TRBV18 to TRBJ1-1; TRBD1 aligns across 7 bases. V lost 3 bases to trimming and J lost 0 bases; unmatched junction nucleotides: 1. This CDR3 has 14 amino acids. Per germline, CDR1 KGHSH and CDR2 LQKENI. CDR3 DNA: TGTGCCAGCTCACCGACAGGGTTGAACACTGAAGCTTTCTTT. Amino acids: CASSPTGLNTEAFF.

V and J are TRBV18 and TRBJ2-7; no reliable D call. The V end was cut by 6 bases, the J end by 3 bases, with 12 bases between. CDR1 and CDR2 from the germline V gene are KGHSH and LQKENI. This CDR3 spans 13 amino acids. Here the CDR3 reads CASSPQDFYEQYF. The CDR3 DNA reads as TGTGCCAGCTCCCCCCAGGATTTCTACGAGCAGTACTTC.

The chain uses TRBV28 and TRBJ2-7; 7 bases fit TRBD2. The germline V gene encodes CDR1 MDHEN and CDR2 SYDVKM. The CDR3 has 14 residues. J gave up 3 bases and V 11 bases, and 13 bases lay outside the gene matches. The chain's CDR3 is CAVNQRDYGYEQYF. The CDR3 bases are TGTGCCGTCAACCAGAGGGACTACGGCTACGAGCAGTACTTC.

The chain uses TRBV11-2 and TRBJ2-7; D uncertain. V dropped 5 bases and J dropped 3 bases, with 14 bases sitting between them. Germline lookup yields CDR1 SGHAT and CDR2 FQNNGV. CDR3 size: 14 residues. The CDR3 sequence: CASSLLGSNYEQYF. The CDR3 region has the DNA TGTGCCAGCAGCCTCCTGGGCAGCAACTACGAGCAGTACTTC.

The count of this clone is one. J is TRBJ1-1 and V is TRBV6-1, with D perhaps TRBD1 (5 bases). Deletions cut 5 bases from V and 4 bases from J, with 17 bases between. This CDR3 comprises 15 residues. Looked up from germline, CDR1 is MNHNS and CDR2 is SASEGT. CDR3 amino acids: CASSLDSLRSTEAFF. The CDR3, as DNA: TGTGCCAGCAGTCTAGACAGTCTTCGGTCCACTGAAGCTTTCTTT.

The chain is built from TRBV28 and TRBJ1-5; D gene uncertain. Germline CDR1 reads MDHEN; CDR2 reads SYDVKM. Trimming pared 6 bases from V and 5 bases from J, leaving 14 bases between. The CDR3 has 14 amino acids. DNA for the CDR3: TGTGCCAGCAGCATCCATCCTACGGATCAGCCCCAGCATTTT. Its translation is CASSIHPTDQPQHF.

Only one count was recorded for this clone. The genes are TRBV15 and TRBJ1-2, with D hard to call. Trimming shortened V by 6 bases and J by 2 bases, and 7 bases separated the two germline ends. This CDR3 is 12 amino acids long. In germline, CDR1 is LNHNV, CDR2 YYDKDF (reference sequence). CDR3 nucleotide sequence: TGTGCCACCAGTCCAGGCAACTATGGCTACACCTTC. Amino acid sequence: CATSPGNYGYTF.

The V gene is TRBV10-3, the J gene TRBJ2-1, with 10 bases that match TRBD2. The V gene end was trimmed by 0 bases and the J gene end by 1 base; junction bases not matched to a gene: 0. CDR1 is ENHRY and CDR2 is SYGVKD in the germline V gene. This CDR3 contains 16 residues. The CDR3 loop reads CAISESAGGSYNEQFF. CDR3 DNA: TGTGCCATCAGTGAGTCAGCGGGAGGGTCCTACAATGAGCAGTTCTTC.

This chain connects TRBV7-8 to TRBJ1-2; D unresolved. Germline values: CDR1 SGHVS, CDR2 FQNEAQ. This CDR3 spans 15 amino acids. V was shortened by 0 bases and J by 0 bases, with 8 bases between the two germline ends. CDR3 coding DNA: TGTGCCAGCAGCTTAGCCTCCAGCGCTAACTATGGCTACACCTTC. Protein sequence: CASSLASSANYGYTF.

The rearrangement links TRBV28 to TRBJ2-2, with D perhaps TRBD1 (6 bases). V dropped 5 bases and J dropped 5 bases, with 15 bases sitting between them. CDR1 is MDHEN, CDR2 SYDVKM, per germline. The CDR3 runs 15 residues. This CDR3 reads CASSADWGRTGELFF. CDR3 nucleotides: TGTGCCAGCAGTGCGGACTGGGGGCGAACCGGGGAGCTGTTTTTT. The full variable domain, completed using reference TRBV28 and TRBJ2-2, is DVKVTQSSRYLVKRTGEKVFLECVQDMDHENMFWYRQDPGLGLRLIYFSYDVKMKEKGDIPEGYSVSREKKERFSLILESASTNQTSMYLCASSADWGRTGELFFGEGSRLTVL.

Only a few counts were recorded for this clone. J is TRBJ1-1 and V is TRBV9; the D gene is possibly TRBD1 (6 bases). CDR1 and CDR2 (germline): SGDLS, YYNGEE. Trimming left V 2 bases short and J 4 bases short, with 12 bases between. The CDR3 spans 14 residues. CDR3 protein: CASSVLTGPTEAFF. Written as DNA, the CDR3 is TGTGCCAGCAGCGTCTTAACAGGGCCCACTGAAGCTTTCTTT.

The chain combines TRBV5-1 with TRBJ2-3; TRBD2 matches 9 bases. CDR1 SGHRS and CDR2 YFSETQ come from the germline V gene. V shed 3 bases and J 4 bases; nucleotides not matched to a gene: 15. The CDR3 contains 18 residues. The CDR3 coding sequence is TGCGCCAGCAGCTCACCGGTGGCGGGAGGGCCATACCCAGATACGCAGTATTTT. Translated, it gives CASSSPVAGGPYPDTQYF. The full variable domain, with the rest looked up from reference TRBV5-1 and TRBJ2-3, is KAGVTQTPRYLIKTRGQQVTLSCSPISGHRSVSWYQQTPGQGLQFLFEYFSETQRNKGNFPGRFSGRQFSNSRSEMNVSTLELGDSALYLCASSSPVAGGPYPDTQYFGPGTRLTVL.

The chain has TRBV5-6 and TRBJ2-5, with a possible D match to TRBD1 (5 bases). The CDR3 runs 15 residues. Trimming left V 7 bases short and J 0 bases short, with 16 bases between. The V gene's germline CDR1 is SGHDT and CDR2 YYEEEE. CDR3 DNA sequence: TGTGCCAGCGGTGACAGCTTATTTGACCAAGAGACCCAGTACTTC. As protein: CASGDSLFDQETQYF.

As for this clone: Likely a read error: the CDR3 ends without its conserved phenylalanine or tryptophan. The V call is TRBV18, the J call TRBJ2-7; 7 bases agree with TRBD1. Germline V lookup: CDR1 KGHSH, CDR2 LQKENI. The CDR3 consists of 14 residues. J was trimmed by 9 bases and V by 0 bases; bases with no gene match: 8. The CDR3 loop reads CASSPPGDRYPQYL. The CDR3, as DNA: TGTGCCAGCTCACCACCGGGGGACAGATATCCGCAGTACCTC.

The V call is TRBV6-5, the J call TRBJ2-4; D gene uncertain. The CDR3 is made up of 15 amino acids. V shed 7 bases and J shed 4 bases, with 17 bases lying between them. Germline lookup yields CDR1 MNHEY and CDR2 SVGAGI. CDR3 sequence reads: CASTPRRASKNIQYF. The CDR3 bases are TGTGCCAGCACCCCACGGAGAGCGAGTAAAAACATTCAGTACTTC.

V gene TRBV18 combines with J gene TRBJ1-2; 8 bases are shared with TRBD1. Germline CDR1 KGHSH, CDR2 LQKENI. The CDR3 length is 14 residues. Trimming took 5 bases from V and 8 from J; bases not matched to a gene: 10. The CDR3 nucleotides read TGTGCCAGCTCATTCTCCGGGACAGGAAACGGCTACACCTTC. It codes for CASSFSGTGNGYTF.

V usage is TRBV27 and J usage is TRBJ1-1, with D possibly being TRBD1 (6 bases). CDR1 is MNHEY and CDR2 is SMNVEV in the germline V gene (reference sequence). This CDR3 has 13 residues. V was cut by 8 bases and J by 2 bases, with 12 bases left in between. CDR3 DNA sequence: TGTGCCAGCGGGATACAGGGAAACACTGAAGCTTTCTTT. As protein: CASGIQGNTEAFF.

Notes on this clone: Other DNA sequences in this specimen translate into the identical CDR3. CDR3 in amino acids: CASSVDTAGAREQYF. The DNA for the CDR3 is TGTGCCAGCAGCGTAGATACAGCGGGAGCCCGCGAGCAGTACTTC. This rearrangement joins TRBV9 to TRBJ2-5; 8 nucleotides agree with TRBD2. The tail of the sequence fits TRBJ2-7 better, so the J call may be wrong. Germline V lookup: CDR1 SGDLS, CDR2 YYNGEE. CDR3 length: 15 residues.

This sequence joins TRBV27 and TRBJ2-3; 10 positions agree with TRBD2. The CDR3 extends over 16 amino acids. The germline V gene encodes CDR1 MNHEY and CDR2 SMNVEV (reference sequence). Trimming cost V 3 bases and J 1 base; bases outside gene matches: 4. The CDR3 nucleotides are TGTGCCAGCAGTTTGCAAGCGGGAGGGCGCACAGATACGCAGTATTTT. Encoded protein: CASSLQAGGRTDTQYF.